The T cell receptor beta chain described here comes from a study of blood T cell repertoires in COVID-19. Study overall: The United States, Italy and Spain supplied acute and convalescent COVID-19 samples. From T cells, B-cell-depleted T cells, or PBMCs came the material, which was cDNA or gDNA.

Data came from immunoSEQ multiplex PCR; TCRdb stores just in-frame clones and leaves some out. The table has some 200,000 clones, around 83% seen once. The CDR3 totals 13 residues. Trimming stripped 3 bases from V and 5 bases from J, with 10 bases between. Germline V gene data show CDR1 as LGHDT and CDR2 as YNNKEL (reference sequence). Followed over time, Seattle patients had been enrolled while infection was active. The sample was peripheral blood. The TCR comes from a woman in her seventies with COVID-19, enrolled during active disease. V is TRBV3-1 (or the pseudogene TRBV3-2) and J is TRBJ1-2; D perhaps matches TRBD1 (6 bases). In DNA form, the CDR3 reads TGTGCCAGCAGCCACAAACAGGGTTATGGCTACACCTTC. Its translation is CASSHKQGYGYTF.